This TCR beta chain was found in a study of blood T cell repertoires in COVID-19. At the level of the study: Sources were T cells, B-cell-depleted T cells, or PBMCs; the material itself was cDNA or gDNA.

The data were produced by immunoSEQ multiplex PCR, yet TCRdb's version contains in-frame clones alone and is incomplete. Of just over 300,000 clones in the sample, over 75% are singletons; the top ten hold approximately 4.1%. Individuals drawn from around 25 US areas were about 18 to 95 years old. Two negative PCRs, clearance, or symptom resolution characterized the recovered Cohort 3 donors. Sequenced material: PBMCs or T cells enriched from blood (not recorded which). The clonotype comes from a young man who had recovered from COVID-19.

CDR3 sequence reads: CASSQDASGFSYEQYF. DNA for the CDR3: TGTGCCAGCAGCCAAGACGCTAGCGGGTTCTCCTACGAGCAGTACTTC. The chain employs TRBV4-2 and TRBJ2-7, with 8 positions matching TRBD2. Per germline, CDR1 LGHNA and CDR2 YNFKEQ. V shed 0 bases and J 0 bases; nucleotides not matched to a gene: 4. CDR3 length: 16 residues.